This T cell receptor (beta chain) was sequenced in a study of T cells after yellow fever vaccination. V lost 5 bases, J lost 0 bases, and 8 bases stayed unmatched. The CDR3 loop spans 16 amino acids. Germline V gene data show CDR1 as SSHAT and CDR2 as FNYEAQ (reference sequence). This clonotype showed up just a few times. TCRdb ran MiXCR on the 5' RACE reads and lists one entry per CDR3 protein. Here the sample spans about 500,000 distinct CDR3 sequences, less than 20% being singletons. This receptor was obtained from a man aged 18 to 35 who received the YFV17D yellow fever vaccine. Sequenced material: PBMCs, taken 5 days after the first yellow fever vaccination. The chain recombines TRBV7-7 with TRBJ1-1, with TRBD1 matching over 8 bases. CDR3 DNA: TGTGCCAGCAGCCCCCTCGGGACAGGACTGAACACTGAAGCTTTCTTT. Its translation is CASSPLGTGLNTEAFF.